Included here is one T cell receptor (beta chain) sequence, with context. The antigen remains unidentified. The data were obtained in a study of cytomegalovirus exposure and HLA in healthy donors. Primers: 60 Vbeta forward and 13 Jbeta reverse. Sequencing used immunoSEQ multiplex PCR; TCRdb keeps in-frame clones, though not all of them. The data contain roughly 200,000 clones, roughly 89% of them singletons. General observations from the study: Previous analysis showed most TCR beta V segments were productive about 87% or about 30% of the time.

The CDR3 contains 17 residues. The V gene end was trimmed by 0 bases and the J gene end by 1 base; junction bases not matched to a gene: 7. Looked up from germline, CDR1 is SGDLS and CDR2 is YYNGEE. The chain joins TRBV9 to TRBJ2-1, with TRBD2 identical over 7 bases. The sequence was collected from a woman in her late teens or twenties in good health and CMV-seronegative. The sequenced sample consisted of PBMCs. CDR3 in DNA: TGTGCCAGCAGCGTAGGGGCGGCTAGCGGTTCCTACAATGAGCAGTTCTTC. The encoded protein is CASSVGAASGSYNEQFF.